These T cell receptor beta chains were read from a single sample in a study of beta chain features in type 1 diabetes. TCRdb keeps only in-frame clones here, not all; method: immunoSEQ multiplex PCR. The table lists 640,000 or so clones, 11% to 15% of them singletons, with 0.035% to 0.04% in the top ten. Sequencing used naive CD4+ T cells from blood. Receptor source: a man aged 18 to 35 with type 1 diabetes. Both conserved end residues are part of each CDR3. A D gene is named only where the DNA matches it firmly. Clone size is given for some rows only: seen once, a few or many times, or a class if the clone is expanded.

TRBJ2-5 - TRBV7-9 - TGTGCCAGCAGCACCTTGGGGGTTGCGACCCAGTACTTC CASSTLGVATQYF
TRBJ1-4 - TRBV6-6 - TGTGCCAGCAGTTACTCGGCAACTAATGAAAAACTGTTTTTT CASSYSATNEKLFF
TRBJ2-7 few TRBV5-4 - TGTGCCAGCAGCGAACTAGATACGGTTTTGAGCGAGCAGTACTTC CASSELDTVLSEQYF
TRBJ1-2 few TRBV6-1 - TGTGCCAGCGGGACATCCGCAAACTATGGCTACACCTTC CASGTSANYGYTF
TRBJ2-5 few TRBV7-2 - TGTGCCAGCAGCTTAAGGCAGGGAGTGGAGTACTTC CASSLRQGVEYF
TRBJ1-2 - TRBV11-2 - TGTGCCAGCAGCTTAGACAGGGCGGGCTACACCTTC CASSLDRAGYTF
TRBJ2-1 few TRBV29-1 - TGCAGCTCTCAGGGCAGGGGGAGGAATGAGCAGTTCTTC CSSQGRGRNEQFF
TRBJ2-1 few TRBV11-3 TRBD2 TGTGCCAGCAGCTTAGAGGGACTAGCAGGTAATGAGCAGTTCTTC CASSLEGLAGNEQFF
TRBJ1-1 - TRBV10-2 - TGCGCCAGCAAACTTTGGGGGAACACTGAAGCTTTCTTT CASKLWGNTEAFF
TRBJ2-1 - TRBV6-1 TRBD2 TGTGCCAGCATCCCTAATAGCGGGGGGTACAATGAGCAGTTCTTC CASIPNSGGYNEQFF